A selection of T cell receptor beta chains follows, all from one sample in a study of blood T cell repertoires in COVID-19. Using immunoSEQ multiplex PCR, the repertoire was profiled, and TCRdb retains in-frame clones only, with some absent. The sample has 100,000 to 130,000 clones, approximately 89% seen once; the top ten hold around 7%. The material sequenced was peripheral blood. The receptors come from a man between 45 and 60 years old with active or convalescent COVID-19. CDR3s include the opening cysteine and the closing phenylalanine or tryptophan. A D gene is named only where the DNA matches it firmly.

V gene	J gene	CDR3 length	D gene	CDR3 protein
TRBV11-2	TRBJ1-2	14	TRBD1	CASSFTGGAGGYTF
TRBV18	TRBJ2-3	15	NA	CASSPGAGADGTQYF
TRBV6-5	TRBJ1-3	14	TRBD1	CASRRTGPGNTIYF
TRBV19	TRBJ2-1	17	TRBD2	CASSIGSSGSSYNEQFF
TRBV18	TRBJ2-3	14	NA	CASGAEVSTDTQYF
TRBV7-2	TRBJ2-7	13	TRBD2	CASRAGVSYEQYF
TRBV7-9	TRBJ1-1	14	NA	CASSQKGVNTEAFF
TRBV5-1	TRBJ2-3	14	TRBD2	CASSLTSDTDTQYF
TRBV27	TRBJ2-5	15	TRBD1	CASSTSFQGAETQYF
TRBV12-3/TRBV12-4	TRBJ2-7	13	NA	CASSLKTYYEQYF
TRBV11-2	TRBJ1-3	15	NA	CASSSSRVSGNTIYF
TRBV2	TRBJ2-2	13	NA	CASSGQNTGELFF
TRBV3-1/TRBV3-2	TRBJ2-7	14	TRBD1	CASSPILGQGERNF
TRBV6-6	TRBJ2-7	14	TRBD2	CASSYSGRSYEQYF
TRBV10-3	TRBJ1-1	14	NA	CAIRRDQVNTEAFF
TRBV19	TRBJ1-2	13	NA	CASSRTVNYGYTF
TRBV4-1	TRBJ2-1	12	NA	CASRSSSDEQFF
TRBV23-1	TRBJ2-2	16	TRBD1	CASSQFRDRGPGELFF
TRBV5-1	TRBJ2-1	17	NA	CASSLTTNLPGDNEQFF
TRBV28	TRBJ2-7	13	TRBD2	CASRGTSLHEQYF
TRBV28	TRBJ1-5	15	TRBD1	CASRPGQGFRQPQHF
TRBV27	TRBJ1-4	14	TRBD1	CASSDGTGPEKLFF
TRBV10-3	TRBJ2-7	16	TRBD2	CAISGGLAGGYYEQYF
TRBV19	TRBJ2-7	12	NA	CASSLQGYEQYF
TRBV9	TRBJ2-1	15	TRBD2	CASSQAGGPYNEQFF
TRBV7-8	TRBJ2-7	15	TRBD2	CASSPREGRAYEQYF
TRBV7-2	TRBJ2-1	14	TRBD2	CASSLARGNNEQFF
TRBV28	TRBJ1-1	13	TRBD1	CASVSGQVRKAFF
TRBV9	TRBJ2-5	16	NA	CASSPRGIPGTETQYF
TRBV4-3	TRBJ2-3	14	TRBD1	CASSQGQGGDTQYF
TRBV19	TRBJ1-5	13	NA	CASSMRNNQPQHF
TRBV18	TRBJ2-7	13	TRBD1	CASSPTGVNEQYF
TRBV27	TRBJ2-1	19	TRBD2	CASSAPGLAGGPKYNEQFF
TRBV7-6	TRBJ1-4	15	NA	CASSTLDSANEKLFF
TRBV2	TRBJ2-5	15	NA	CASSPRPGSQETQYF
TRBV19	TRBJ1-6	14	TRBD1	CASMGQGIHSPLHF
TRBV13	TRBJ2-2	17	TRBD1	CASSFTSDRGPTGELFF
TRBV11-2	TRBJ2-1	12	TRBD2	CASSLGGDEQFF
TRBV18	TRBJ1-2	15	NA	CASSPNGQTENGYTF
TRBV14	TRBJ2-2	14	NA	CASSQPARFGELFF
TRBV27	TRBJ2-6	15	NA	CASSHLSSGANVLTF
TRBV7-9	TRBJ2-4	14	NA	CASSAINQENIQYF
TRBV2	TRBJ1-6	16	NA	CASSEARTRAGSPLHF
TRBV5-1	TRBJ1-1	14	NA	CASSLAGFGTEAFF
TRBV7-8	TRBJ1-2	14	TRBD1	CASSPRGLGYGYTF
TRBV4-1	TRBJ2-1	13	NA	CASSQDQANEQFF
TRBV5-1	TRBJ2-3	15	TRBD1	CASSRDRASTDTQYF
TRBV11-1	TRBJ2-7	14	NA	CASSVANGVYEQYF
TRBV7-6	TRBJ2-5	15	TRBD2	CASSPQAGGQETQYF